Below, one TCR beta chain is given with its context. Its antigen is undetermined. The primer mix had 60 Vbeta and 13 Jbeta primers. Assay: immunoSEQ multiplex PCR; the TCRdb copy retains only in-frame clones and omits some. The repertoire holds approximately 150,000 clones, with more than 70% as singletons. Losses at the gene ends were 6 bases for V and 1 base for J; bases not matched to a gene: 1. Germline V gives CDR1 SGHTA, CDR2 FQGNSA. The CDR3 is 16 residues long. The record originates from a study of cytomegalovirus exposure and HLA in healthy donors. Overall study: Clustering assigned over 70% of the approximately 390 genotyped donors to the Caucasian-associated ancestry cluster.

Broader study findings: Specificity of a few CMV-associated chains for CMV antigens was verified in vitro. Being productive about 87% or about 30% of the time was typical of most TCR beta V segments in an earlier analysis. Highly shared sequence variants in one cluster were likely a sequencing artifact.

The J gene is TRBJ2-1, the V gene TRBV7-2, with 15 bases lining up with TRBD2. The sample consisted of PBMCs. This clonotype originated in a male donor in good health and CMV-seronegative. The CDR3 protein is CASRGLAGGSYNEQFF. CDR3 DNA sequence: TGTGCCAGCAGGGGACTAGCGGGAGGTTCCTACAATGAGCAGTTCTTC.